This T cell receptor beta chain originates from a study of CD8 T cell repertoires and HIV-1 epitope variants. The V gene end was trimmed by 6 bases and the J gene end by 4 bases; junction bases not matched to a gene: 6. The germline gives CDR1 SNHLY, CDR2 FYNNEI. This CDR3 spans 15 amino acids. The table came from immunoSEQ multiplex PCR; TCRdb's copy has only in-frame clones and leaves some out. The data contain 90,000 or so clones, more than 65% of them singletons. Whole-study results and caveats: Nef KF9 drew five clonotypes and HW9 one, without TAALDMSHF responses.

This clone was found a few times. The antigen remains unidentified. The chain employs TRBV2 and TRBJ1-5; TRBD1 aligns across 10 bases. The specimen was uncultured baseline CD8+ T cells from peripheral blood mononuclear cells (PBMCs). The clonotype was recovered from a male donor with HIV. The CDR3 nucleotides are TGTGCCAGCAGGGGGGGACAGGGGAGTAATCAGCCCCAGCATTTT. It translates to CASRGGQGSNQPQHF.